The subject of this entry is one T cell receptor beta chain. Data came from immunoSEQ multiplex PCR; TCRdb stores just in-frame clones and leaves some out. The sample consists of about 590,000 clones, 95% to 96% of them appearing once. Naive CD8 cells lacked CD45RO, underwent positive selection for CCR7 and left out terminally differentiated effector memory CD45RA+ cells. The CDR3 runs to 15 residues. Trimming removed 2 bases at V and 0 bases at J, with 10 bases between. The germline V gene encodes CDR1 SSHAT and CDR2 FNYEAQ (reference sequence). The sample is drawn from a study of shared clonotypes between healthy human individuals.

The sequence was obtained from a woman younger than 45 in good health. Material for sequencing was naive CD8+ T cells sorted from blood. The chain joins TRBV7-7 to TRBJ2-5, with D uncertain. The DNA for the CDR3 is TGTGCCAGCAGCTTAATACCGTCGGACCAAGAGACCCAGTACTTC. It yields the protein CASSLIPSDQETQYF.